Following are 22 T cell receptor beta chains from one sample sequenced in a study of blood T cell repertoires in COVID-19. The protocol was immunoSEQ multiplex PCR, while the TCRdb copy is restricted to in-frame clones and leaves out a portion. This sample yields around 300,000 clones, of which more than 80% are seen a single time; around 3% belongs to the top ten. Sequencing was done on a sample of peripheral blood. The receptor source for this set is a woman in her twenties or thirties with active or convalescent COVID-19.

This chain joins TRBV19 and TRBJ1-2; the D gene is possibly TRBD1 (5 bases). The CDR3 length is 14 residues. Germline V CDR1 and CDR2: LNHDA, SQIVND (reference sequence). Deletions cut 7 bases from V and 6 bases from J, with 18 bases between. The DNA of the CDR3 is TGTGCCAGTAATTTCCAGGGATCTAGGGATGGCTACACCTTC. It is translated as CASNFQGSRDGYTF. Full variable domain (missing parts from reference TRBV19 and TRBJ1-2): DGGITQSPKYLFRKEGQNVTLSCEQNLNHDAMYWYRQDPGQGLRLIYYSQIVNDFQKGDIAEGYSVSREKKESFPLTVTSAQKNPTAFYLCASNFQGSRDGYTFGSGTRLTVV.

The chain uses TRBV3-1 (or the pseudogene TRBV3-2) and TRBJ2-1; 10 nucleotides agree with TRBD1. J gave up 12 bases and V 1 base, and 6 bases lay outside the gene matches. The CDR3 extends over 14 amino acids. Germline lookup yields CDR1 LGHDT and CDR2 YNNKEL (reference sequence). DNA for the CDR3: TGTGCCAGCAGCCAAGCGGGGACAGGGGCTCGGCAGTTCTTC. It codes for CASSQAGTGARQFF.

This clone was counted only a few times. The V and J genes are TRBV19 and TRBJ1-5; D perhaps matches TRBD1 (6 bases). The CDR3 is 15 amino acids. V gave up 6 bases and J gave up 1 base, with 13 bases separating them. Per the germline V gene, CDR1 is LNHDA and CDR2 is SQIVND (reference sequence). The CDR3 reads CASSRQARSNQPQHF. The CDR3 nucleotides are TGTGCCAGTAGCAGACAGGCCCGGAGCAATCAGCCCCAGCATTTT.

This sequence joins TRBV7-3 and TRBJ2-1; weak D call: TRBD2 (5 bases). Trimming cost V 2 bases and J 6 bases, with 14 bases left between them. The CDR3 covers 15 residues. Germline lookup yields CDR1 SGHTA and CDR2 FQGTGA. The CDR3 region has the DNA TGTGCCAGCAGCTTATCGAGCGGATTCGGCAATGAGCAGTTCTTC. Translating gives CASSLSSGFGNEQFF.

The chain combines TRBV7-2 with TRBJ2-1; possibly TRBD2 for D (6 bases). There are 13 residues in the CDR3. Germline CDR1 is SGHTA and CDR2 is FQGNSA. The V end lost 8 bases, the J end lost 2 bases, and 10 bases lay between the germline ends. CDR3 bases: TGTGCCAGCGGCGGGACCCCCTACAATGAGCAGTTCTTC. It is translated as CASGGTPYNEQFF.

About this clone: A read error may produce the germline difference seen at one junction end. The rearrangement links TRBV3-1 (or the pseudogene TRBV3-2) to TRBJ2-3, with TRBD1 as a possible D gene (5 bases). The length of the CDR3 is 12 residues. The germline V gene encodes CDR1 LGHDT and CDR2 YNNKEL (reference sequence). CDR3 in amino acids: CASSHRTGTQYF. The DNA for the CDR3 is TGTGCCAGCAGCCATAGAACAGGTACGCAGTATTTT.

This chain uses TRBV5-1 with TRBJ2-1; maybe TRBD1 (5 bases). Germline lookup yields CDR1 SGHRS and CDR2 YFSETQ. Trimming stripped 3 bases from V and 4 bases from J, with 11 bases between. The CDR3 is 14 residues long. Here the CDR3 DNA reads TGCGCCAGCAGCTCGACCGACAGATACAATGAGCAGTTCTTC. Translated: CASSSTDRYNEQFF.

The V gene is TRBV19, the J gene TRBJ1-5; 7 nucleotides agree with TRBD1. CDR1 is LNHDA, CDR2 SQIVND, per germline (reference sequence). J gave up 3 bases and V 5 bases, and 7 bases lay outside the gene matches. The CDR3 has 15 residues. CDR3 loop: CASSFYRGSNQPQHF. The CDR3, as DNA: TGTGCCAGTAGTTTCTACAGGGGTTCCAATCAGCCCCAGCATTTT.

This clone was counted once. The chain links TRBV9 to TRBJ2-1, with D maybe TRBD2 (6 bases). Trimming pared 4 bases from V and 7 bases from J, leaving 15 bases between. Germline assignment: CDR1 SGDLS and CDR2 YYNGEE. The CDR3 extends over 14 amino acids. The CDR3 DNA is TGTGCCAGCAGCCCCCGAAGTGGGGGGAATGAGCAGTTCTTC. Amino acids: CASSPRSGGNEQFF.

V usage is TRBV5-1 and J usage is TRBJ2-1; weak D call: TRBD2 (6 bases). V gave up 3 bases and J gave up 8 bases, with 21 bases separating them. Germline-derived CDR1 and CDR2 are SGHRS and YFSETQ. The CDR3 has 16 residues. The CDR3 sequence: CASSSQTSGPRDEQFF. As DNA, the CDR3 is TGCGCCAGCAGCTCCCAGACTAGTGGTCCTCGGGATGAGCAGTTCTTC.

This sequence joins TRBV3-1 (or the pseudogene TRBV3-2) and TRBJ1-2, with unresolved D. CDR1 is LGHDT, CDR2 YNNKEL, per germline (reference sequence). Trimming pared 1 base from V and 4 bases from J, leaving 16 bases between. This CDR3 is built from 16 residues. The CDR3 loop is CASSQGNHRSGYGYTF. CDR3 nucleotides: TGTGCCAGCAGCCAAGGAAACCACAGATCCGGCTATGGCTACACCTTC.

This clone was detected a few times. The chain uses TRBV3-1 (or the pseudogene TRBV3-2) and TRBJ2-5, with D perhaps TRBD2 (6 bases). Germline V lookup: CDR1 LGHDT, CDR2 YNNKEL (reference sequence). Between the trimmed V and J ends, which lost 4 bases and 3 bases, there was a span of 12 bases. The CDR3 consists of 14 residues. The CDR3 sequence: CASSPSGGKETQYF. Written as DNA, the CDR3 is TGTGCCAGCAGCCCCTCTGGAGGGAAAGAGACCCAGTACTTC.

J is TRBJ1-1 and V is TRBV6-5; a possible D gene is TRBD1 (5 bases). Trimming pared 9 bases from V and 3 bases from J, leaving 14 bases between. This CDR3 contains 13 residues. CDR1 and CDR2 (germline): MNHEY, SVGAGI. CDR3 sequence reads: CARTQGGDTEAFF. CDR3 bases: TGTGCCAGAACGCAGGGAGGGGACACTGAAGCTTTCTTT.

The chain couples TRBV7-9 to TRBJ1-5, with unresolved D. The germline V gene encodes CDR1 SEHNR and CDR2 FQNEAQ (reference sequence). This CDR3 spans 13 amino acids. The V end was cut by 4 bases, the J end by 6 bases, with 10 bases between. The CDR3 nucleotides read TGTGCCAGCAGCTCTCTCTCGGGTCAGCCCCAGCATTTT. It translates to CASSSLSGQPQHF.

V usage is TRBV24-1 and J usage is TRBJ2-1, with TRBD1 as a possible D gene (6 bases). Germline assignment: CDR1 KGHDR and CDR2 SFDVKD. V lost 3 bases and J lost 2, with 13 bases in between. This CDR3 is 16 amino acids long. CDR3 sequence: CATSDTGTQTYNEQFF. In DNA form, the CDR3 reads TGTGCCACCAGTGATACCGGGACACAGACCTACAATGAGCAGTTCTTC.

This chain joins TRBV25-1 and TRBJ1-6, with 9 nucleotides matching TRBD1. This CDR3 has 15 amino acids. J gave up 10 bases and V 4 bases, and 8 bases lay outside the gene matches. Germline lookup yields CDR1 MGHDK and CDR2 SYGVNS. CDR3 residues: CASSASQGARSPLHF. Here the CDR3 DNA reads TGTGCCAGCAGTGCATCACAGGGGGCACGCTCACCCCTCCACTTT.

V gene TRBV6-6 combines with J gene TRBJ1-2; 8 nucleotides line up with TRBD1. Germline V gene lookup returns CDR1 MNHNY and CDR2 SVGAGI (reference sequence). This CDR3 contains 16 residues. The junction had 15 bases not matched to a gene; V was cut back by 5 bases and J by 7 bases. The CDR3 nucleotides are TGTGCCAGCAGTCCCGGGACAGGATTGGTGGTTGGTGGCTACACCTTC. Translated: CASSPGTGLVVGGYTF.

The chain joins TRBV6-5 to TRBJ2-7, with 14 bases identical to TRBD2. Germline V CDR1 and CDR2: MNHEY, SVGAGI. This CDR3 spans 15 amino acids. The V gene end was trimmed by 6 bases and the J gene end by 6 bases; junction bases not matched to a gene: 7. CDR3 sequence: CASRAAGTSGGEQYF. The CDR3 DNA reads as TGTGCCAGCAGGGCCGCCGGGACTAGCGGGGGCGAGCAGTACTTC.

This clone was picked up a small number of times. The gene calls are TRBV3-1 (or the pseudogene TRBV3-2) and TRBJ1-2, with D possibly matching TRBD1 (5 bases). Germline CDR1 and CDR2: LGHDT and YNNKEL (reference sequence). The germline V and J ends were trimmed by 0 bases and 5 bases, with 7 bases remaining between them. There are 13 residues in the CDR3. The CDR3 DNA reads TGTGCCAGCAGCCAAGAGCGGGGGTATGGCTACACCTTC. Its translation is CASSQERGYGYTF.

The V call is TRBV4-2, the J call TRBJ1-4, with TRBD1 identical over 10 bases. The CDR3 contains 15 residues. Trimming took 4 bases from V and 7 from J; bases not matched to a gene: 6. From germline, CDR1 is LGHNA and CDR2 YNFKEQ. The CDR3 DNA is TGTGCCAGCAGCCCAGCGACAGGGGGCGGTGAAAAACTGTTTTTT. This gives the protein CASSPATGGGEKLFF.

The V call is TRBV2, the J call TRBJ2-5; D gene ambiguous. The CDR3 extends over 11 amino acids. Germline CDR1 is SNHLY and CDR2 is FYNNEI. The germline V and J ends were trimmed by 8 bases and 4 bases, with 8 bases remaining between them. CDR3 in DNA: TGTGCCAGCGAGGTGGGAGAGACCCAGTACTTC. The encoded protein is CASEVGETQYF.

Sample share makes this clone medium-sized. Written as DNA, the CDR3 is TGTGCCAGCAGTTTATCCACCTCTACAGCTAACTATGGCTACACCTTC. Protein: CASSLSTSTANYGYTF. The chain couples TRBV27 to TRBJ1-2; D remains unclear. The CDR3 loop spans 16 amino acids. The germline V gene has CDR1 MNHEY and CDR2 SMNVEV (reference sequence). Trimming removed 0 bases at V and 0 bases at J, with 11 bases between.